This passage covers 30 T cell receptor beta chains from one sample sequenced in a study of blood T cell repertoires in COVID-19. TCRdb's table, derived via immunoSEQ multiplex PCR, lists solely in-frame clones and lacks some. The sample shows tens of thousands of clones, 75% to 85% of them seen only once. Sequences were obtained from peripheral blood. Receptors originate from a man at least 80 years old with acute or convalescent COVID-19.

The gene calls are TRBV7-8 and TRBJ2-1; 8 bases fit TRBD2. In germline, CDR1 is SGHVS, CDR2 FQNEAQ. This CDR3 is 14 amino acids long. With 5 bases clipped from V and 9 bases from J, the junction kept 9 bases outside the gene matches. CDR3 nucleotides: TGTGCCAGCAGCCCCAGGACTAGCTTCACTGAGCAGTTCTTC. It translates to CASSPRTSFTEQFF.

The rearrangement links TRBV28 to TRBJ1-5; D is uncertain. The germline V and J ends were trimmed by 5 bases and 4 bases, with 15 bases remaining between them. Germline loops: CDR1 MDHEN, CDR2 SYDVKM. The CDR3 spans 15 residues. Here the CDR3 reads CASSPEVSTNQPQHF. The CDR3 DNA is TGTGCCAGCAGTCCAGAGGTATCTACAAATCAGCCCCAGCATTTT. Full variable domain (remainder filled in from reference TRBV28 and TRBJ1-5): DVKVTQSSRYLVKRTGEKVFLECVQDMDHENMFWYRQDPGLGLRLIYFSYDVKMKEKGDIPEGYSVSREKKERFSLILESASTNQTSMYLCASSPEVSTNQPQHFGDGTRLSIL.

CDR3 bases: TGTGCCAGCAGCGTAGAGGGACTAGCGGGCACAGATACGCAGTATTTT. Its protein is CASSVEGLAGTDTQYF. This chain uses TRBV9 with TRBJ2-3; 11 nucleotides align to TRBD2. The CDR3 loop spans 16 amino acids. CDR1 SGDLS and CDR2 YYNGEE come from the germline V gene. Germline trimming cut 0 bases from V and 1 base from J; bases unmatched to any gene: 1.

This chain connects TRBV12-3 or TRBV12-4 to TRBJ1-2; D may be TRBD1 (5 bases). There are 13 residues in the CDR3. Trimming left V 4 bases short and J 8 bases short, with 14 bases between. The CDR3 reads CASSYDRRRGYTF. CDR3 DNA: TGTGCCAGCAGTTATGACAGACGACGGGGCTACACCTTC.

The chain is built from TRBV3-1 (or the pseudogene TRBV3-2) and TRBJ1-1; TRBD1 might be the D (6 bases). Germline V gene data show CDR1 as LGHDT and CDR2 as YNNKEL (reference sequence). The CDR3 covers 15 residues. V lost 1 base, J lost 2 bases, and 11 bases lay in between. CDR3 DNA sequence: TGTGCCAGCAGCCAAGCCGGGACATATAACACTGAAGCTTTCTTT. It specifies CASSQAGTYNTEAFF.

In its sample, this clone was seen a few times. Additional DNA sequences in this sample encode the identical CDR3. The genes are TRBV27 and TRBJ1-5, with 8 nucleotides matching TRBD1. CDR1 and CDR2 from the germline V gene are MNHEY and SMNVEV (reference sequence). After removal of 5 bases from V and 4 bases from J, the junction contained 4 bases not matched to a gene. This CDR3 has 14 residues. CDR3 amino acids: CASSPRQGNQPQHF. The CDR3 coding sequence is TGTGCCAGCAGTCCCCGACAGGGGAATCAGCCCCAGCATTTT.

Only a few counts were recorded for this clone. The chain carries TRBV5-1 and TRBJ1-1; no definite D call. Germline assignment: CDR1 SGHRS and CDR2 YFSETQ. The length of the CDR3 is 13 residues. Deletions cut 4 bases from V and 1 base from J, with 8 bases between. The CDR3 spells CASSPVPNTEAFF. The CDR3 DNA reads as TGCGCCAGCAGCCCGGTCCCGAACACTGAAGCTTTCTTT.

The J gene is TRBJ1-4, the V gene TRBV28, with 7 positions matching TRBD1. This CDR3 has 14 amino acids. With 6 bases clipped from V and 2 bases from J, the junction kept 3 bases outside the gene matches. Germline-derived CDR1 and CDR2 are MDHEN and SYDVKM. CDR3 sequence reads: CASRQGRTNEKLFF. The CDR3 DNA sequence: TGTGCCAGCAGACAGGGGAGGACTAATGAAAAACTGTTTTTT.

The rearrangement uses TRBV7-6 and TRBJ2-7, with 13 bases that match TRBD2. V lost 1 base, J lost 5 bases, and 11 bases stayed unmatched. The length of the CDR3 is 18 residues. Germline CDR1 is SGHVS and CDR2 is FNYEAQ. The CDR3 DNA follows: TGTGCCAGCAGCTTAGAAGGTTTTGGGACTAGCGGGGTCAACGAGCAGTACTTC. Amino acids: CASSLEGFGTSGVNEQYF.

V is TRBV7-2 and J is TRBJ2-1, with 9 bases matching TRBD1. The CDR3 sequence is 15 residues long. The V gene end was trimmed by 7 bases and the J gene end by 4 bases; junction bases not matched to a gene: 8. Germline CDR1 and CDR2: SGHTA and FQGNSA. CDR3 nucleotides: TGTGCCAGCAACCCGACAGGGGGGGCTTACAATGAGCAGTTCTTC. It is translated as CASNPTGGAYNEQFF.

The genes are TRBV3-1 (or the pseudogene TRBV3-2) and TRBJ1-3; 8 bases are a match to TRBD1. CDR3 length: 14 residues. Trimming cost V 4 bases and J 7 bases; bases outside gene matches: 6. Germline V lookup: CDR1 LGHDT, CDR2 YNNKEL (reference sequence). CDR3 region: CASSLTGEGNTIYF. The CDR3, as DNA: TGTGCCAGCAGCCTGACAGGGGAGGGGAACACCATATATTTT.

The rearrangement joins TRBV25-1 to TRBJ2-1; 10 bases match TRBD2. The ends lost 1 base at V and 8 bases at J; junction bases unmatched: 8. This CDR3 has 16 amino acids. Germline V gene data show CDR1 as MGHDK and CDR2 as SYGVNS. This chain's CDR3 is CASSESRLAGAHEQFF. The CDR3 DNA reads as TGTGCCAGCAGTGAATCCCGGCTAGCGGGAGCCCATGAGCAGTTCTTC.

The chain carries TRBV4-2 and TRBJ2-7; weak D call: TRBD2 (5 bases). This CDR3 has 17 amino acids. V lost 0 bases and J 6 bases, leaving 21 bases between the germline ends. Germline values: CDR1 LGHNA, CDR2 YNFKEQ. CDR3 nucleotide sequence: TGTGCCAGCAGCCAAGAAGCCCGGACCTTCGAGGGTTTCGAGCAGTACTTC. The encoded protein is CASSQEARTFEGFEQYF.

CDR3 coding DNA: TGTGCCAGCAGAGAGCCCGGACAGGGCGAAGCTTTCTTT. Residues: CASREPGQGEAFF. The chain couples TRBV28 to TRBJ1-1; 8 nucleotides align to TRBD1. Looked up from germline, CDR1 is MDHEN and CDR2 is SYDVKM. The CDR3 runs to 13 residues. J gave up 8 bases and V 6 bases, and 8 bases lay outside the gene matches.

This clone appeared once. The rearrangement uses TRBV6-5 and TRBJ1-2; tentatively, D is TRBD1 (6 bases). The germline V gene has CDR1 MNHEY and CDR2 SVGAGI. V dropped 6 bases and J dropped 1 base, with 15 bases sitting between them. This CDR3 is built from 15 residues. The CDR3 region is CASSGQPTHNYGYTF. Here the CDR3 DNA reads TGTGCCAGCAGCGGACAGCCTACTCATAACTATGGCTACACCTTC.

This chain joins TRBV7-9 and TRBJ1-4; the match to TRBD1 covers 9 bases. Germline CDR1 SEHNR, CDR2 FQNEAQ (reference sequence). The CDR3 consists of 14 residues. Trimming cost V 3 bases and J 4 bases; bases outside gene matches: 0. In nucleotides, the CDR3 is TGTGCCAGCAGCTTGGGACAGGGTAATGAAAAACTGTTTTTT. It encodes CASSLGQGNEKLFF.

In DNA form, the CDR3 reads TGTGCCAGCAGTTACTCGACAGGCAATCAGCCCCAGCATTTT. Translation: CASSYSTGNQPQHF. This rearrangement joins TRBV6-5 to TRBJ1-5; weak D call: TRBD1 (5 bases). Germline-derived CDR1 and CDR2 are MNHEY and SVGAGI. The CDR3 runs to 14 residues. V lost 0 bases and J 2 bases, leaving 5 bases between the germline ends.

In this sample, this clone turned up once. The gene calls are TRBV6-5 and TRBJ2-2, with 10 bases matching TRBD2. V was clipped by 5 bases and J by 5 bases; unmatched bases: 5. The V gene's germline CDR1 is MNHEY and CDR2 SVGAGI. The CDR3 contains 15 residues. CDR3 sequence reads: CASSPGTSETGELFF. The CDR3 bases are TGTGCCAGCAGTCCTGGGACTAGCGAGACCGGGGAGCTGTTTTTT.

Note on this clone: The final CDR3 position lacks the conserved phenylalanine or tryptophan, pointing to a likely read error. It is unclear where the CDR3 begins or ends on the DNA, so no DNA is shown, and the CDR3 is as TCRdb lists it. The rearrangement uses TRBV12-3 or TRBV12-4 and TRBJ2-7; TRBD2 was called by the table and not checked on the DNA. The CDR3 is 12 amino acids in total, end residues counted. The CDR3 spells CASSLGTSGSIL.

The chain couples TRBV6-5 to TRBJ1-1, with 7 bases matching TRBD1. This CDR3 comprises 14 residues. J lost 0 bases, V lost 5 bases, and 3 bases had no gene match. Germline loops: CDR1 MNHEY, CDR2 SVGAGI. CDR3 sequence reads: CASSPDRLNTEAFF. CDR3 nucleotides: TGTGCCAGCAGTCCGGACAGGTTGAACACTGAAGCTTTCTTT.

V and J are TRBV2 and TRBJ1-2, with D unclear. This CDR3 is built from 13 residues. Trimming took 7 bases from V and 7 from J, leaving 16 bases between them. Germline assignment: CDR1 SNHLY and CDR2 FYNNEI. CDR3 DNA: TGTGCCAGCATAGGATGGGCAGAGGGTGGCTACACCTTC. This translates into CASIGWAEGGYTF.

This clone showed up just once. The chain combines TRBV27 with TRBJ1-2; D is possibly TRBD1 (6 bases). Trimming left V 4 bases short and J 4 bases short, with 13 bases between. Germline-derived CDR1 and CDR2 are MNHEY and SMNVEV (reference sequence). The CDR3 spans 14 residues. The CDR3 region is CASSSGAPSYGYTF. The CDR3 DNA reads as TGTGCCAGCAGTTCAGGGGCGCCTAGCTATGGCTACACCTTC.

CDR3 protein: CATRPQGNTGELFF. Written as DNA, the CDR3 is TGTGCCACCAGACCACAGGGGAACACCGGGGAGCTGTTTTTT. The rearrangement uses TRBV24-1 and TRBJ2-2, with D possibly TRBD1 on 6 matching bases. The CDR3 contains 14 residues. V was shortened by 7 bases and J by 1 base, with 9 bases between the two germline ends. Germline values: CDR1 KGHDR, CDR2 SFDVKD.

The CDR3 here is CASSLGGYSNQPQHF. DNA of the CDR3: TGCGCCAGCAGCTTGGGAGGGTATAGCAATCAGCCCCAGCATTTT. The genes are TRBV5-1 and TRBJ1-5; D is unclear. Germline assignment: CDR1 SGHRS and CDR2 YFSETQ. This CDR3 spans 15 amino acids. Trimming pared 0 bases from V and 0 bases from J, leaving 7 bases between.

V and J are TRBV10-1 and TRBJ1-1; D gene ambiguous. Germline V gene data show CDR1 as WNHNN and CDR2 as SYGVQD (reference sequence). The CDR3 consists of 13 residues. The V and J ends lost 6 bases and 1 base respectively, with 9 bases between them. The CDR3 bases are TGCGCCAGCAGATCGGGGTCGAACACTGAAGCTTTCTTT. This sequence encodes CASRSGSNTEAFF.

The chain is built from TRBV4-1 and TRBJ2-1; D perhaps matches TRBD2 (6 bases). The germline V and J ends were trimmed by 0 bases and 0 bases, with 6 bases remaining between them. From germline, CDR1 is MGHRA and CDR2 YSYEKL. CDR3 length: 15 amino acids. CDR3 loop: CASSQDSGSYNEQFF. The CDR3 DNA reads TGCGCCAGCAGCCAAGATAGCGGCTCCTACAATGAGCAGTTCTTC.

The rearrangement links TRBV20-1 to TRBJ1-2; TRBD1 might be the D (5 bases). This CDR3 comprises 11 residues. The germline V and J ends were trimmed by 3 bases and 11 bases, with 13 bases remaining between them. Germline CDR1 reads DFQATT; CDR2 reads SNEGSKA (reference sequence). In DNA, the CDR3 is TGCAGTGCTAGGGGTGGGGCCTTATACACCTTC. This translates into CSARGGALYTF.

The V gene is TRBV24-1, the J gene TRBJ2-1; TRBD2 agrees at 10 bases. J lost 3 bases, V lost 4 bases, and 5 bases had no gene match. CDR1 is KGHDR, CDR2 SFDVKD, per germline. This CDR3 contains 16 residues. CDR3 sequence (DNA): TGTGCCACCAGTGACCGTCTAGCGGGGGTCTACAATGAGCAGTTCTTC. It is translated as CATSDRLAGVYNEQFF.

The V call is TRBV2, the J call TRBJ2-1; 8 nucleotides align to TRBD1. Trimming took 11 bases from V and 2 from J; bases not matched to a gene: 8. The CDR3 loop spans 14 amino acids. Per germline, CDR1 SNHLY and CDR2 FYNNEI. CDR3 loop: CASARTGTYNEQFF. Written as DNA, the CDR3 is TGTGCCTCCGCACGGACAGGGACCTACAATGAGCAGTTCTTC.

The chain links TRBV19 to TRBJ2-2, with 7 bases that match TRBD1. The CDR3 runs 14 residues. Trimming at V came to 8 bases and at J to 5 bases, leaving 8 bases not matched to a gene. Germline V lookup: CDR1 LNHDA, CDR2 SQIVND (reference sequence). CDR3 loop: CASRDRISTGELFF. CDR3 coding DNA: TGTGCCAGTCGGGACAGAATTTCGACCGGGGAGCTGTTTTTT. The complete variable domain, with remaining parts taken from reference TRBV19 and TRBJ2-2, reads DGGITQSPKYLFRKEGQNVTLSCEQNLNHDAMYWYRQDPGQGLRLIYYSQIVNDFQKGDIAEGYSVSREKKESFPLTVTSAQKNPTAFYLCASRDRISTGELFFGEGSRLTVL.